The 21 T cell receptor beta chains in this list originate from one sample, sequenced in a study of response to subunit inactivated influenza vaccine. TCRdb reprocessed the RT-PCR reads with MiXCR, giving one entry per CDR3 protein. The sample gives roughly 460,000 distinct CDR3 sequences, around 9.9% of which show up once; approximately 12% is in the top ten. The sample in question was PBMCs from blood, obtained around seven weeks after vaccination. These receptors all come from a man over 45 who received an inactivated influenza vaccine.

Written as DNA, the CDR3 is TGTGCCAGCATGCAATCGGTTAGCAATGAGCAGTTCTTC. This encodes CASMQSVSNEQFF. This chain connects TRBV12-3 or TRBV12-4 to TRBJ2-1; D is uncertain. V lost 7 bases, J lost 6 bases, and 13 bases lay in between. The CDR3 runs to 13 residues.

In its sample, this clonotype was seen many times. The chain employs TRBV12-3 or TRBV12-4 and TRBJ2-4; D remains ambiguous. There are 11 residues in the CDR3. Trimming removed 4 bases from V and 7 bases from J, with 5 bases in between. DNA for the CDR3: TGTGCCAGCAGTTCCCGGAACATTCAGTACTTC. The encoded protein is CASSSRNIQYF.

This clonotype came up a few times. This chain joins TRBV11-2 and TRBJ2-5; 9 nucleotides match TRBD2. The CDR3 runs 16 residues. Per the germline V gene, CDR1 is SGHAT and CDR2 is FQNNGV. V lost 3 bases and J lost 5; bases outside the gene matches: 10. The CDR3 region has the DNA TGTGCCAGCAGCTTGACTAGCGGAAACAATCGGGAGACCCAGTACTTC. Translating gives CASSLTSGNNRETQYF.

The table lists this clonotype with many counts. In nucleotides, the CDR3 is TGCGCCAGCAGCGGGGGATTGGCGACAACGGGGAATGAGCAGTTCTTC. Its protein is CASSGGLATTGNEQFF. The chain couples TRBV5-1 to TRBJ2-1; tentatively, D is TRBD1 or TRBD2 (5 bases each). The CDR3 contains 16 residues. Per the germline V gene, CDR1 is SGHRS and CDR2 is YFSETQ. Trimming took 4 bases from V and 7 from J, leaving 21 bases between them.

This clonotype has a handful of counts. The chain is built from TRBV28 and TRBJ2-7, with D perhaps matching TRBD1 or TRBD2 (6 bases each). Per the germline V gene, CDR1 is MDHEN and CDR2 is SYDVKM. This CDR3 comprises 14 residues. V was shortened by 8 bases and J by 2 bases, with 16 bases between the two germline ends. The CDR3 DNA sequence: TGTGCCAGCGTGAGTGGAGGGGGACCCTACGAGCAGTACTTC. Its translation is CASVSGGGPYEQYF.

This chain joins TRBV13 and TRBJ1-1, with 11 bases aligning to TRBD1. The CDR3 spans 16 residues. Germline V gene lookup returns CDR1 PRHDT and CDR2 FYEKMQ (reference sequence). The V and J ends lost 3 bases and 5 bases, in that order; junction bases with no gene match: 8. The CDR3 loop reads CASSFGQGAWYTEAFF. In nucleotides, the CDR3 is TGTGCCAGCAGCTTCGGACAGGGGGCTTGGTATACTGAAGCTTTCTTT.

In this sample, this clonotype turned up once. At one boundary the junction diverges from the germline segment, which might be a read error. This chain uses TRBV9 with TRBJ2-7; D call uncertain. The CDR3 extends over 14 amino acids. The germline gives CDR1 SGDLS, CDR2 YYNGEE. Written as DNA, the CDR3 is TGTGCCAGCAGCGTAGCTGGCAGTAACTACAAGCAGTACTTC. Its translation: CASSVAGSNYKQYF.

The chain uses TRBV6-1 and TRBJ2-2; weak D call: TRBD1 (5 bases). The germline V gene encodes CDR1 MNHNS and CDR2 SASEGT. This CDR3 is 16 amino acids long. V was shortened by 6 bases and J by 0 bases, with 14 bases between the two germline ends. CDR3 residues: CASSTVEQANTGELFF. The CDR3 DNA reads TGTGCCAGCAGCACTGTAGAACAGGCGAACACCGGGGAGCTGTTTTTT.

V and J are TRBV12-3 or TRBV12-4 and TRBJ2-1; a weak D match, TRBD1 (6 bases). Deletions cut 6 bases from V and 9 bases from J, with 21 bases between. The length of the CDR3 is 15 residues. The DNA of the CDR3 is TGTGCCAGCAGCACCCTGGGCCAGGGGTGGGTTGAGCAGTTCTTC. Protein: CASSTLGQGWVEQFF.

This clonotype was recorded many times. This chain uses TRBV7-8 with TRBJ2-3, with 9 nucleotides matching TRBD2. Trimming cost V 3 bases and J 2 bases; bases outside gene matches: 9. Germline V CDR1 and CDR2: SGHVS, FQNEAQ. This CDR3 comprises 17 residues. CDR3 bases: TGTGCCAGCAGCTTGGACCTGGGACTAGCTGACACAGATACGCAGTATTTT. This codes for CASSLDLGLADTDTQYF.

The chain couples TRBV6-5 to TRBJ2-7, with TRBD2 matching over 7 bases. Germline lookup yields CDR1 MNHEY and CDR2 SVGAGI. This CDR3 comprises 18 residues. The V and J ends lost 1 base and 0 bases, in that order; junction bases with no gene match: 12. CDR3 coding DNA: TGTGCCAGCAGTTACTTCGGCGGGAGTAAGAGTTACTCCTACGAGCAGTACTTC. This translates into CASSYFGGSKSYSYEQYF.

This clonotype was seen repeatedly, ten times or more. The chain combines TRBV3-1 with TRBJ2-2; 8 nucleotides line up with TRBD1. This CDR3 contains 15 residues. Germline CDR1 and CDR2: LGHDT and YNNKEL (reference sequence). J was trimmed by 6 bases and V by 4 bases; bases with no gene match: 7. The CDR3 DNA reads TGTGCCAGCAGCCGGACAGGGTTCGTTGCCGGGGAGCTGTTTTTT. This encodes CASSRTGFVAGELFF.

This clonotype was detected ten times or more. The gene calls are TRBV6-1 and TRBJ1-1; D is unclear. Looked up from germline, CDR1 is MNHNS and CDR2 is SASEGT. Between the trimmed V and J ends, which lost 6 bases and 1 base, there was a span of 9 bases. This CDR3 spans 13 amino acids. CDR3 nucleotides: TGTGCCAGCAGACGTCGGGAGAACACTGAAGCTTTCTTT. This codes for CASRRRENTEAFF.

This clonotype was recorded at least ten times. The rearrangement links TRBV20-1 to TRBJ1-1; D possibly corresponds to TRBD1 (6 bases). The V end was cut by 3 bases, the J end by 3 bases, with 14 bases between. Germline assignment: CDR1 DFQATT and CDR2 SNEGSKA (reference sequence). The CDR3 extends over 14 amino acids. The DNA of the CDR3 is TGCAGTGCTAGGGGACGGGGGCATGACACTGAAGCTTTCTTT. It codes for CSARGRGHDTEAFF.

There are a few counts of this clonotype. The rearrangement uses TRBV7-2 and TRBJ2-1, with 8 bases matching TRBD2. Unmatched junction bases numbered 4, after V lost 2 bases and J lost 4 bases. Germline loops: CDR1 SGHTA, CDR2 FQGNSA. CDR3 length equals 15 residues. The CDR3 sequence is CASSLRASGYNEQFF. The CDR3 DNA reads TGTGCCAGCAGCTTACGGGCTAGCGGGTACAATGAGCAGTTCTTC.

This clonotype was counted ten times or more. The chain combines TRBV3-1 with TRBJ2-7, with D unresolved. The germline CDR1 and CDR2 sequences are LGHDT and YNNKEL (reference sequence). The CDR3 runs 14 residues. V dropped 2 bases and J dropped 1 base, with 9 bases sitting between them. The CDR3 region is CASSQRSQSYEQYF. As DNA, the CDR3 is TGTGCCAGCAGCCAAAGGAGTCAGTCCTACGAGCAGTACTTC.

V is TRBV3-1 and J is TRBJ1-2; 7 bases map to TRBD1. This CDR3 is 15 amino acids long. The V gene end was trimmed by 4 bases and the J gene end by 7 bases; junction bases not matched to a gene: 12. Per germline, CDR1 LGHDT and CDR2 YNNKEL (reference sequence). CDR3 bases: TGTGCCAGCAGCCGCATTTGGGACAGCCTCCCTGGCTACACCTTC. Translation gives CASSRIWDSLPGYTF.

This clonotype was counted many times. The rearrangement joins TRBV29-1 to TRBJ2-1; D is perhaps TRBD1 (5 bases). Germline V lookup: CDR1 SQVTM, CDR2 ANQGSEA. CDR3 length equals 14 residues. Trimming removed 7 bases at V and 4 bases at J, with 17 bases between. The CDR3 spells CSGIDSALYNEQFF. For the CDR3, the DNA is TGCAGCGGGATCGACAGCGCCTTATACAATGAGCAGTTCTTC.

This clonotype was detected ten times or more. The rearrangement joins TRBV7-2 to TRBJ2-2; D is ambiguous. The length of the CDR3 is 16 residues. Trimming took 2 bases from V and 2 from J, leaving 12 bases between them. Germline V gives CDR1 SGHTA, CDR2 FQGNSA. The CDR3 DNA sequence: TGTGCCAGCAGCTTATCGGCCGTCCTTAACACCGGGGAGCTGTTTTTT. It yields the protein CASSLSAVLNTGELFF. Full variable domain (rest looked up from reference TRBV7-2 and TRBJ2-2): GAGVSQSPSNKVTEKGKDVELRCDPISGHTALYWYRQSLGQGLEFLIYFQGNSAPDKSGLPSDRFSAERTGGSVSTLTIQRTQQEDSAVYLCASSLSAVLNTGELFFGEGSRLTVL.

The rearrangement joins TRBV6-2 or TRBV6-3 to TRBJ1-2; no clear D gene. V lost 5 bases and J 7 bases, leaving 8 bases between the germline ends. This CDR3 contains 11 residues. Germline lookup yields CDR1 MNHEY and CDR2 SVGEGT. As DNA, the CDR3 is TGTGCCAGCAGTAAACGGGGTGGCTACACCTTC. This gives the protein CASSKRGGYTF.

This clonotype was counted many times. The chain combines TRBV2 with TRBJ2-1; D is perhaps TRBD1 (6 bases). With 9 bases removed from V and 8 bases from J, the gap between germline ends came to 17 bases. This CDR3 comprises 13 residues. From germline, CDR1 is SNHLY and CDR2 FYNNEI. The CDR3 reads CASHWTVGYEQFF. The CDR3 DNA follows: TGTGCCAGTCATTGGACAGTTGGCTATGAGCAGTTCTTC.